One sample yielded the 18 T cell receptor beta chains listed below, sequenced in a study of T cells after yellow fever vaccination. Using its own MiXCR run on the 5' RACE reads, TCRdb lists one record per CDR3 protein. The table lists some 160,000 distinct CDR3 sequences, roughly 9% of them singletons. Sequenced here: CD8+ T cells sorted from PBMCs, sampled 45 days after the yellow fever booster vaccination. The receptors were sampled from a man aged 18 to 29 who received the YFV17D yellow fever vaccine.

This chain uses TRBV20-1 with TRBJ2-7; no definite D call. The CDR3 is 11 residues long. V was trimmed by 1 base and J by 3 bases, leaving 4 bases between them. CDR1 is DFQATT, CDR2 SNEGSKA, per germline (reference sequence). This chain's CDR3 is CSARADYEQYV. The CDR3 bases are TGCAGTGCTAGAGCAGACTACGAGCAGTACGTC.

The chain joins TRBV7-3 to TRBJ2-5, with 7 bases matching TRBD1. V shed 3 bases and J 2 bases; nucleotides not matched to a gene: 6. CDR1 is SGHTA and CDR2 is FQGTGA in the germline V gene. The CDR3 extends over 15 amino acids. The CDR3 coding sequence is TGTGCCAGCAGCTTGGGGCAACAGGGGCAAGAGACCCAGTACTTC. Encoded protein: CASSLGQQGQETQYF. Full variable domain (outside the CDR3, taken from reference TRBV7-3 and TRBJ2-5): GAGVSQTPSNKVTEKGKYVELRCDPISGHTALYWYRQSLGQGPEFLIYFQGTGAADDSGLPNDRFFAVRPEGSVSTLKIQRTERGDSAVYLCASSLGQQGQETQYFGPGTRLLVL.

This clonotype was recorded many times. The V and J genes are TRBV4-1 and TRBJ1-3; D is unresolved. This CDR3 region has 15 residues. Germline V CDR1 and CDR2: MGHRA, YSYEKL. With 0 bases removed from V and 7 bases from J, the gap between germline ends came to 13 bases. The CDR3 DNA reads TGCGCCAGCAGCCAAGAAGTAACGCGAGAGAACACCATATATTTT. The encoded protein is CASSQEVTRENTIYF.

This clonotype was recorded a few times. V is TRBV27 and J is TRBJ2-7, with TRBD1 as a possible D gene (7 bases). V was clipped by 4 bases and J by 1 base, with 14 bases between them. CDR1 is MNHEY and CDR2 is SMNVEV in the germline V gene (reference sequence). This CDR3 is built from 15 residues. The CDR3 region is CASSWAGGLSYEQYF. The DNA of the CDR3 is TGTGCCAGCAGTTGGGCAGGGGGGCTATCCTACGAGCAGTACTTC.

In this sample, this clonotype turned up a few times. The chain couples TRBV10-3 to TRBJ2-7; D perhaps matches TRBD1 (5 bases). Germline CDR1 reads ENHRY; CDR2 reads SYGVKD. The V and J ends lost 10 bases and 2 bases respectively, with 15 bases between them. This CDR3 has 13 amino acids. CDR3 DNA: TGTGCCACCTGCAGGGAAGGGGCCTACGAGCAGTACGTC. Its translation: CATCREGAYEQYV.

This clonotype has a count of ten or more. The chain combines TRBV7-3 with TRBJ2-1, with TRBD2 identical over 14 bases. CDR1 and CDR2 from the germline V gene are SGHTA and FQGTGA. This CDR3 comprises 17 residues. V trimming: 4 bases; J trimming: 8 bases; junction bases outside the gene matches: 10. The chain's CDR3 is CASSSTSGGASPHEQFF. Here the CDR3 DNA reads TGTGCCAGCAGCTCGACTAGCGGGGGGGCGAGCCCCCATGAGCAGTTCTTC.

The sample holds many counts of this clonotype. This chain joins TRBV12-5 and TRBJ2-1; the D is unclear. V dropped 3 bases and J dropped 12 bases, with 9 bases sitting between them. Germline CDR1 LGHNT, CDR2 FRNRAP. The CDR3 extends over 11 amino acids. The CDR3 DNA reads TGTGCTAGTGGTTTTGGGCTGGGGCAGTTCTTC. Protein product: CASGFGLGQFF.

This clonotype has just a few counts. V is TRBV29-1 and J is TRBJ1-1; TRBD1 matches 8 bases. Germline V CDR1 and CDR2: SQVTM, ANQGSEA. The V gene end was trimmed by 6 bases and the J gene end by 4 bases; junction bases not matched to a gene: 4. The CDR3 sequence is 12 residues long. CDR3 amino acids: CSVATGVTEAFF. The CDR3 DNA reads TGCAGCGTGGCGACAGGGGTCACTGAAGCTTTCTTT.

This clonotype has a handful of counts. V and J are TRBV27 and TRBJ1-1; D unresolved. Trimming took 6 bases from V and 3 from J, leaving 17 bases between them. This CDR3 comprises 15 residues. Looked up from germline, CDR1 is MNHEY and CDR2 is SMNVEV (reference sequence). CDR3 loop: CASRELMGSDTEAFF. The CDR3, as DNA: TGTGCCAGCAGGGAGCTAATGGGTTCGGACACTGAAGCTTTCTTT.

V usage is TRBV19 and J usage is TRBJ1-1; TRBD1 matches 9 bases. Germline V lookup: CDR1 LNHDA, CDR2 SQIVND (reference sequence). J gave up 4 bases and V 3 bases, and 12 bases lay outside the gene matches. The CDR3 runs 17 residues. The CDR3 DNA reads as TGTGCCAGTAGTATCCCCTACGGGGACAGGGCCGGCACTGAAGCTTTCTTT. This sequence encodes CASSIPYGDRAGTEAFF. Full variable domain (rest looked up from reference TRBV19 and TRBJ1-1): DGGITQSPKYLFRKEGQNVTLSCEQNLNHDAMYWYRQDPGQGLRLIYYSQIVNDFQKGDIAEGYSVSREKKESFPLTVTSAQKNPTAFYLCASSIPYGDRAGTEAFFGQGTRLTVV.

In this sample, this clonotype turned up a few times. The chain links TRBV20-1 to TRBJ1-3; 9 bases match TRBD1. The CDR3 contains 14 residues. Per the germline V gene, CDR1 is DFQATT and CDR2 is SNEGSKA (reference sequence). Trimming removed 6 bases from V and 2 bases from J; junction bases left unmatched: 5. The CDR3 region has the DNA TGCAGTGCCCAACAGGGGGCTACTGGAAACACCATATATTTT. It specifies CSAQQGATGNTIYF.

The rearrangement links TRBV2 to TRBJ2-2; D is unclear. Trimming shortened V by 7 bases and J by 4 bases, and 13 bases separated the two germline ends. This CDR3 has 14 amino acids. CDR1 and CDR2 from the germline V gene are SNHLY and FYNNEI. Here the CDR3 reads CASTPGRGTGELFF. CDR3 coding DNA: TGTGCCAGCACCCCCGGGCGCGGCACCGGGGAGCTGTTTTTT.

This clonotype was detected many times. The chain employs TRBV7-9 and TRBJ1-2; 8 bases are shared with TRBD1. CDR1 is SEHNR and CDR2 is FQNEAQ in the germline V gene (reference sequence). The CDR3 is made up of 17 amino acids. With 8 bases clipped from V and 0 bases from J, the junction kept 14 bases outside the gene matches. The DNA of the CDR3 is TGTGCCAGCGGTGCCTACGACAGGGGCAAAGCTAACTATGGCTACACCTTC. Protein product: CASGAYDRGKANYGYTF.

This clonotype was counted a few times. The chain recombines TRBV7-9 with TRBJ2-1; D gene unclear. In germline, CDR1 is SEHNR, CDR2 FQNEAQ (reference sequence). V lost 5 bases and J 8 bases, leaving 4 bases between the germline ends. The CDR3 covers 10 residues. The CDR3 coding sequence is TGTGCCAGCAGCGCGGATGAGCAGTTCTTC. It yields the protein CASSADEQFF.

This clonotype was picked up a small number of times. The chain has TRBV6-5 and TRBJ1-5; D is possibly TRBD1 (6 bases). Germline loops: CDR1 MNHEY, CDR2 SVGAGI. Trimming removed 2 bases from V and 6 bases from J, with 14 bases in between. CDR3 length: 15 residues. CDR3 sequence reads: CASSYPDRLLQPQHF. DNA for the CDR3: TGTGCCAGCAGTTACCCTGACAGGCTGCTTCAGCCCCAGCATTTT.

This chain links TRBV7-3 with TRBJ1-2; possible D gene TRBD1, 6 bases. Trimming took 5 bases from V and 8 from J, leaving 21 bases between them. CDR1 SGHTA and CDR2 FQGTGA come from the germline V gene. The CDR3 runs 15 residues. The CDR3 nucleotides are TGTGCCAGCAGCGGACCTTGGGGGCAAGGAAGAGGCTACACCTTC. This sequence encodes CASSGPWGQGRGYTF.

This clonotype was found once. V and J are TRBV12-3 or TRBV12-4 and TRBJ1-1, with 8 bases that match TRBD1. CDR3 size: 16 residues. J was trimmed by 3 bases and V by 6 bases; bases with no gene match: 12. The CDR3 region has the DNA TGTGCCAGCAGCCGCAATTCAGGGGGCAGCGACACTGAAGCTTTCTTT. It codes for CASSRNSGGSDTEAFF.

The chain links TRBV10-3 to TRBJ1-2, with TRBD1 matching 9 bases. Germline trimming cut 3 bases from V and 7 bases from J; bases unmatched to any gene: 9. The germline CDR1 and CDR2 sequences are ENHRY and SYGVKD. The CDR3 is 15 amino acids. CDR3 sequence (DNA): TGTGCCATCAGTGACCTCCCGGGACAGGGATTTGGCTACACCTTC. Translation gives CAISDLPGQGFGYTF.